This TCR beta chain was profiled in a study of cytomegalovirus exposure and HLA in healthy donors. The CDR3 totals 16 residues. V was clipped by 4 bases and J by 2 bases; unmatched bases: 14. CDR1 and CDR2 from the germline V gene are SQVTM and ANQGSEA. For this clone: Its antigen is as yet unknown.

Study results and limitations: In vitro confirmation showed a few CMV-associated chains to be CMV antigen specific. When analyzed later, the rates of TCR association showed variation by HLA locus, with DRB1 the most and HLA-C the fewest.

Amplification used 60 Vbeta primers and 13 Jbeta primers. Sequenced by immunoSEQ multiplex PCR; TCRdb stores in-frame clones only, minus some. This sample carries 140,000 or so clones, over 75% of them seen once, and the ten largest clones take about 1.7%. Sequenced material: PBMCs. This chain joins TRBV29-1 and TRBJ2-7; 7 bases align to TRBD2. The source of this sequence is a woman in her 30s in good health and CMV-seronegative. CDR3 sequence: CSVGGGSATAPYEQYF. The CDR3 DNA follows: TGCAGCGTTGGGGGGGGTTCGGCGACGGCACCCTACGAGCAGTACTTC.